One and the same sample provided the 12 T cell receptor beta chains below, sequenced in a study of radiotherapy plus CTLA-4 blockade in lung cancer. Assay: immunoSEQ multiplex PCR; the TCRdb copy retains only in-frame clones and omits some. The sample yields roughly 130,000 clones, 90% seen once. The sample here was peripheral blood, taken from a patient treated with radiotherapy plus ipilimumab. Source of these receptors: a human donor with non-small cell lung cancer that progressed on radiotherapy plus ipilimumab.

V gene TRBV27 combines with J gene TRBJ2-7; 8 bases line up with TRBD2. Germline V CDR1 and CDR2: MNHEY, SMNVEV (reference sequence). After removal of 5 bases from V and 1 base from J, the junction contained 7 bases not matched to a gene. This CDR3 is built from 15 residues. Here the CDR3 DNA reads TGTGCCAGCAGTCACTCCGGGACTAGATCCTACGAGCAGTACTTC. This gives the protein CASSHSGTRSYEQYF.

The CDR3 DNA reads TGCAGCGTCCCCTCCGGGGGTTCTGGAAACACCATATATTTT. It is translated as CSVPSGGSGNTIYF. The rearrangement joins TRBV29-1 to TRBJ1-3, with TRBD1 as a possible D gene (5 bases). Germline loops: CDR1 SQVTM, CDR2 ANQGSEA. CDR3 length: 14 amino acids. With 6 bases removed from V and 1 base from J, the gap between germline ends came to 13 bases.

The rearrangement joins TRBV6-1 to TRBJ2-7; the D is unclear. CDR3 length equals 12 residues. Trimming cost V 3 bases and J 2 bases, with 5 bases left between them. Germline CDR1 MNHNS, CDR2 SASEGT. CDR3 residues: CASSDGPYEQYF. Written as DNA, the CDR3 is TGTGCCAGCAGTGATGGTCCCTACGAGCAGTACTTC.

This chain links TRBV27 with TRBJ2-7, with 8 nucleotides matching TRBD1. Looked up from germline, CDR1 is MNHEY and CDR2 is SMNVEV (reference sequence). V lost 5 bases, J lost 5 bases, and 11 bases stayed unmatched. The CDR3 totals 15 residues. The CDR3 is CASSPYPGQADEQYF. CDR3 nucleotide sequence: TGTGCCAGCAGTCCGTACCCGGGACAGGCGGACGAGCAGTACTTC.

As to this clone: Additional DNA sequences in this sample encode the identical CDR3. J is TRBJ2-7 and V is TRBV5-1, with TRBD1 matching 8 bases. V trimming: 4 bases; J trimming: 3 bases; junction bases outside the gene matches: 6. The CDR3 loop spans 14 amino acids. Per germline, CDR1 SGHRS and CDR2 YFSETQ. The CDR3 bases are TGCGCCAGCAGCCCGGGGACAGGCCTCTACGAGCAGTACTTC. Translating gives CASSPGTGLYEQYF.

The chain has TRBV7-8 and TRBJ1-2; no definite D call. Germline-derived CDR1 and CDR2 are SGHVS and FQNEAQ. The CDR3 runs 12 residues. The V end lost 3 bases, the J end lost 8 bases, and 10 bases lay between the germline ends. The CDR3 loop reads CASSLGMGGYTF. DNA for the CDR3: TGTGCCAGCAGCTTGGGGATGGGAGGCTACACCTTC.

The chain recombines TRBV5-1 with TRBJ2-3, with 8 bases aligning to TRBD2. CDR1 and CDR2 from the germline V gene are SGHRS and YFSETQ. V shed 0 bases, J shed 1 base, and the junction held 7 bases outside the gene matches. This CDR3 has 17 amino acids. Written as DNA, the CDR3 is TGCGCCAGCAGCTTGGGCGGGGGACTAGGGGGCACAGATACGCAGTATTTT. It encodes CASSLGGGLGGTDTQYF.

The chain combines TRBV6-5 with TRBJ2-7, with 10 bases matching TRBD1. Germline V gene sequence: CDR1 MNHEY, CDR2 SVGAGI. The ends lost 5 bases at V and 4 bases at J; junction bases unmatched: 5. This CDR3 contains 14 residues. The CDR3 sequence: CASSKRTGGYEQYF. CDR3 nucleotides: TGTGCCAGCAGTAAAAGGACAGGGGGGTACGAGCAGTACTTC.

The chain carries TRBV5-1 and TRBJ2-1; D is unclear. The CDR3 length is 16 residues. The germline gives CDR1 SGHRS, CDR2 YFSETQ. V gave up 0 bases and J gave up 2 bases, with 12 bases separating them. In DNA form, the CDR3 reads TGCGCCAGCAGCTTGGCGAGCCCAGGAACCTACAATGAGCAGTTCTTC. Residues: CASSLASPGTYNEQFF.

Only a few counts were recorded for this clone. J is TRBJ2-3 and V is TRBV5-1, with D perhaps matching TRBD2 (6 bases). V dropped 4 bases and J dropped 3 bases, with 15 bases sitting between them. The CDR3 has 15 residues. CDR1 and CDR2 (germline): SGHRS, YFSETQ. As DNA, the CDR3 is TGCGCCAGCAGCCTAACGGGACTTTCAACAGATACGCAGTATTTT. It encodes CASSLTGLSTDTQYF.

The chain joins TRBV6-5 to TRBJ2-2, with TRBD1 matching 9 bases. CDR1 MNHEY and CDR2 SVGAGI come from the germline V gene. The V and J ends lost 6 bases and 6 bases, in that order; junction bases with no gene match: 5. This CDR3 comprises 14 residues. The CDR3 loop is CASRPTGGPGELFF. For the CDR3, the DNA is TGTGCCAGCAGACCTACAGGGGGCCCCGGGGAGCTGTTTTTT.

This rearrangement joins TRBV6-6 to TRBJ2-5; D may match TRBD1 or TRBD2 (6 bases each). The CDR3 totals 16 residues. Germline V gene sequence: CDR1 MNHNY, CDR2 SVGAGI (reference sequence). Trimming shortened V by 0 bases and J by 11 bases, and 22 bases separated the two germline ends. CDR3 amino acids: CASSYSRDKIGGIQYF. In DNA form, the CDR3 reads TGTGCCAGCAGTTACTCAAGGGACAAAATTGGGGGGATTCAGTACTTC.